What follows is one TCR beta chain and its context. Its cognate antigen is unknown. Germline V CDR1 and CDR2: SGHRS, YFSETQ. The length of the CDR3 is 13 residues. V shed 3 bases and J shed 1 base, with 4 bases lying between them. These data come from a study of cytomegalovirus exposure and HLA in healthy donors. Points from the study as a whole: The authors confirmed in vitro that a few CMV-associated chains were specific for CMV antigens. Exclusion as indistinguishable affected some V segments, including TRBV6-2 and TRBV6-3.

13 Jbeta primers and 60 Vbeta primers were used for the PCR. The data were produced by immunoSEQ multiplex PCR, yet TCRdb's version contains in-frame clones alone and is incomplete. Among fewer than 200,000 clones listed, roughly 85% were seen once. J is TRBJ2-2 and V is TRBV5-1; D is ambiguous. Material for sequencing was PBMCs. This sequence was found in a man in his thirties or forties in good health and CMV-seronegative. Here the CDR3 DNA reads TGCGCCAGCAGCTCACAGAACACCGGGGAGCTGTTTTTT. Amino acid sequence: CASSSQNTGELFF.